The rows below give T cell receptor beta chains drawn from one sample of a study of blood T cell repertoires in COVID-19. Clones were read by immunoSEQ multiplex PCR, and TCRdb kept only the in-frame ones, dropping some. The sample holds about 40,000 clones, 86% seen once. The material sequenced was peripheral blood. All receptors come from a man between 50 and 59 years old in a cohort sampled during active COVID-19. Both conserved end residues are part of each CDR3. D genes are given only for firm matches. Size is stated for part of the rows, as once, few or many counts, or as a class when the clone is expanded.

J gene: TRBJ1-6
D gene: NA
clone size: NA
V gene: TRBV7-9
CDR3 protein: CASSFGGLSPLHF
CDR3 DNA: TGTGCCAGCAGCTTTGGGGGCCTCTCACCCCTCCACTTT

J gene: TRBJ1-6
D gene: NA
clone size: many
V gene: TRBV9
CDR3 protein: CASSVASGAYNSPLHF
CDR3 DNA: TGTGCCAGCAGCGTAGCGTCAGGGGCCTATAATTCACCCCTCCACTTT

J gene: TRBJ1-2
D gene: NA
clone size: NA
V gene: TRBV5-1
CDR3 protein: CASSHGDGYTF
CDR3 DNA: TGCGCCAGCAGCCATGGAGATGGCTACACCTTC

J gene: TRBJ2-7
D gene: NA
clone size: once
V gene: TRBV5-1
CDR3 protein: CASSLGGVYEQYF
CDR3 DNA: TGCGCCAGCAGCTTGGGGGGAGTCTACGAGCAGTACTTC

J gene: TRBJ1-1
D gene: NA
clone size: few
V gene: TRBV3-1/TRBV3-2
CDR3 protein: CASSQVPSDRKGGDTEAFF
CDR3 DNA: TGTGCCAGCAGCCAAGTACCCTCGGACAGAAAGGGAGGGGACACTGAAGCTTTCTTT

J gene: TRBJ2-2
D gene: TRBD2
clone size: NA
V gene: TRBV4-2
CDR3 protein: CASSHSWSSGRADTGELFF
CDR3 DNA: TGTGCCAGCAGCCATTCTTGGTCTAGCGGGAGGGCCGACACCGGGGAGCTGTTTTTT

J gene: TRBJ2-3
D gene: NA
clone size: NA
V gene: TRBV5-4
CDR3 protein: CASSLDGWKDTQYF
CDR3 DNA: TGTGCCAGCAGCTTGGACGGGTGGAAAGATACGCAGTATTTT

J gene: TRBJ1-2
D gene: TRBD1
clone size: NA
V gene: TRBV7-9
CDR3 protein: CASSSGQGTSPYTF
CDR3 DNA: TGTGCCAGCAGTTCGGGACAGGGGACCTCTCCCTACACCTTC

J gene: TRBJ2-3
D gene: TRBD2
clone size: medium-sized
V gene: TRBV5-4
CDR3 protein: CASSLRPREEQYF
CDR3 DNA: TGTGCCAGCAGTCTACGACCCCGGGAGGAGCAGTATTTT

J gene: TRBJ2-7
D gene: NA
clone size: NA
V gene: TRBV5-1
CDR3 protein: CASSTSYEQYF
CDR3 DNA: TGCGCCAGCAGCACGAGCTACGAGCAGTACTTC

J gene: TRBJ2-6
D gene: NA
clone size: few
V gene: TRBV5-5
CDR3 protein: CASSYWSTPSGANVLTF
CDR3 DNA: TGTGCCAGCAGCTACTGGTCCACTCCCTCTGGGGCCAACGTCCTGACTTTC

J gene: TRBJ1-2
D gene: NA
clone size: NA
V gene: TRBV6-4
CDR3 protein: CASSDSDSEPSWGYTF
CDR3 DNA: TGTGCCAGCAGTGACTCGGACAGCGAACCGTCGTGGGGCTACACCTTC

J gene: TRBJ1-2
D gene: NA
clone size: NA
V gene: TRBV27
CDR3 protein: CASSLSGGKVYGYTF
CDR3 DNA: TGTGCCAGCAGTTTATCGGGAGGGAAGGTCTATGGCTACACCTTC

J gene: TRBJ1-1
D gene: NA
clone size: NA
V gene: TRBV3-1/TRBV3-2
CDR3 protein: CASSQGQGEAFF
CDR3 DNA: TGTGCCAGCAGCCAAGGGCAGGGGGAAGCTTTCTTT

J gene: TRBJ1-1
D gene: NA
clone size: NA
V gene: TRBV27
CDR3 protein: CASSLGELTEAFF
CDR3 DNA: TGTGCCAGCAGCCTAGGGGAACTCACTGAAGCTTTCTTT

J gene: TRBJ1-1
D gene: NA
clone size: NA
V gene: TRBV19
CDR3 protein: CASSKQGNTEAFF
CDR3 DNA: TGTGCCAGTAGTAAACAGGGGAACACTGAAGCTTTCTTT

J gene: TRBJ2-3
D gene: TRBD2
clone size: NA
V gene: TRBV7-6
CDR3 protein: CASSLRVAGTDTQYF
CDR3 DNA: TGTGCCAGCAGCTTAAGGGTAGCGGGAACAGATACGCAGTATTTT

J gene: TRBJ1-5
D gene: NA
clone size: NA
V gene: TRBV2
CDR3 protein: CASMTVGKRLHF
CDR3 DNA: TGTGCCAGCATGACAGTGGGTAAACGGTTGCATTTT

J gene: TRBJ2-5
D gene: TRBD1
clone size: NA
V gene: TRBV3-1/TRBV3-2
CDR3 protein: CASSQESHRTGKRETQYF
CDR3 DNA: TGTGCCAGCAGCCAAGAATCTCACCGGACAGGAAAAAGGGAGACCCAGTACTTC

J gene: TRBJ2-3
D gene: TRBD2
clone size: NA
V gene: TRBV7-3
CDR3 protein: CASSSPGLAGEGPGTDTQYF
CDR3 DNA: TGTGCCAGCAGCTCCCCGGGACTAGCGGGAGAGGGCCCCGGCACAGATACGCAGTATTTT

J gene: TRBJ1-2
D gene: NA
clone size: NA
V gene: TRBV19
CDR3 protein: CASTRRRGSGYGYTF
CDR3 DNA: TGTGCCAGTACTCGGCGACGGGGATCCGGGTACGGCTACACCTTC

J gene: TRBJ2-1
D gene: TRBD2
clone size: NA
V gene: TRBV19
CDR3 protein: CASSIAGGSYNEQFF
CDR3 DNA: TGTGCCAGTAGTATAGCGGGGGGGAGCTACAATGAGCAGTTCTTC

J gene: TRBJ1-1
D gene: NA
clone size: NA
V gene: TRBV12-5
CDR3 protein: CASGLTGFNTEAFF
CDR3 DNA: TGTGCTAGTGGCTTGACAGGCTTTAACACTGAAGCTTTCTTT

J gene: TRBJ2-2
D gene: TRBD1
clone size: NA
V gene: TRBV13
CDR3 protein: CASSPGQGGNTGELFF
CDR3 DNA: TGTGCCAGCAGCCCAGGACAGGGAGGAAACACCGGGGAGCTGTTTTTT

J gene: TRBJ2-1
D gene: TRBD1
clone size: NA
V gene: TRBV30
CDR3 protein: CAWSAGQGANEQFF
CDR3 DNA: TGTGCCTGGAGTGCCGGACAGGGGGCAAATGAGCAGTTCTTC

J gene: TRBJ2-5
D gene: TRBD2
clone size: few
V gene: TRBV2
CDR3 protein: CASSEILAGIKETQYF
CDR3 DNA: TGTGCCAGCAGTGAAATACTAGCGGGGATTAAAGAGACCCAGTACTTC

J gene: TRBJ1-1
D gene: TRBD1
clone size: NA
V gene: TRBV24-1
CDR3 protein: CATSGDRDDEAFF
CDR3 DNA: TGTGCCACCAGCGGGGACAGGGATGATGAAGCTTTCTTT

J gene: TRBJ2-7
D gene: TRBD2
clone size: NA
V gene: TRBV19
CDR3 protein: CASSTASAGGLFNEQYF
CDR3 DNA: TGTGCCAGTAGTACCGCCTCAGCGGGGGGGCTCTTCAACGAGCAGTACTTC

J gene: TRBJ2-2
D gene: NA
clone size: NA
V gene: TRBV7-6
CDR3 protein: CASSQGQLNTGELFF
CDR3 DNA: TGTGCCAGCAGCCAAGGACAGCTGAACACCGGGGAGCTGTTTTTT

J gene: TRBJ2-1
D gene: TRBD2
clone size: NA
V gene: TRBV7-8
CDR3 protein: CASSRGGDYSYNEQFF
CDR3 DNA: TGTGCCAGCAGCCGGGGTGGGGACTATTCCTACAATGAGCAGTTCTTC

J gene: TRBJ2-1
D gene: TRBD1
clone size: NA
V gene: TRBV11-2
CDR3 protein: CASSLGLGDRIMGEQFF
CDR3 DNA: TGTGCCAGCAGCTTGGGCCTAGGGGACAGAATCATGGGTGAGCAGTTCTTC

J gene: TRBJ2-7
D gene: NA
clone size: NA
V gene: TRBV6-5
CDR3 protein: CASSYSDLSYEQYF
CDR3 DNA: TGTGCCAGCAGTTACAGCGACCTCTCCTACGAGCAGTACTTC

J gene: TRBJ2-7
D gene: TRBD2
clone size: NA
V gene: TRBV6-6
CDR3 protein: CASSRPSSGGASEQYF
CDR3 DNA: TGTGCCAGCAGTCGACCGAGTAGCGGGGGGGCGAGCGAGCAGTACTTC

J gene: TRBJ1-4
D gene: NA
clone size: once
V gene: TRBV7-8
CDR3 protein: CASSVREGSSSQANEKLFF
CDR3 DNA: TGTGCCAGCAGCGTGCGTGAGGGTTCGAGCTCGCAGGCTAATGAAAAACTGTTTTTT

J gene: TRBJ2-3
D gene: TRBD2
clone size: NA
V gene: TRBV7-8
CDR3 protein: CASSLLAASTDTQYF
CDR3 DNA: TGTGCCAGCAGCTTACTAGCGGCTAGCACAGATACGCAGTATTTT

J gene: TRBJ2-5
D gene: NA
clone size: NA
V gene: TRBV29-1
CDR3 protein: CSVGLGAQETQYF
CDR3 DNA: TGCAGCGTTGGGCTGGGGGCCCAAGAGACCCAGTACTTC

J gene: TRBJ2-5
D gene: TRBD1
clone size: NA
V gene: TRBV6-1
CDR3 protein: CASSVTSGTGGETQYF
CDR3 DNA: TGTGCCAGCAGTGTTACTTCCGGGACAGGGGGAGAGACCCAGTACTTC

J gene: TRBJ1-1
D gene: TRBD1
clone size: NA
V gene: TRBV12-5
CDR3 protein: CASGLPLTRQGLVNTEAFF
CDR3 DNA: TGTGCTAGTGGACTCCCCTTAACTCGACAGGGGTTAGTGAACACTGAAGCTTTCTTT

J gene: TRBJ1-1
D gene: NA
clone size: once
V gene: TRBV12-3/TRBV12-4
CDR3 protein: CASRIDSPNEAFF
CDR3 DNA: TGTGCCAGCAGGATCGACAGCCCTAACGAAGCTTTCTTT

J gene: TRBJ1-2
D gene: TRBD1
clone size: once
V gene: TRBV3-1/TRBV3-2
CDR3 protein: CASSQADRGYGYTF
CDR3 DNA: TGTGCCAGCAGCCAAGCCGACAGGGGCTATGGCTACACCTTC

J gene: TRBJ2-3
D gene: NA
clone size: NA
V gene: TRBV6-2/TRBV6-3
CDR3 protein: CASSYGVAGTDTQYF
CDR3 DNA: TGTGCCAGCAGTTACGGGGTAGCGGGCACAGATACGCAGTATTTT

J gene: TRBJ1-4
D gene: NA
clone size: NA
V gene: TRBV6-2/TRBV6-3
CDR3 protein: CASSYEGRANEKLFF
CDR3 DNA: TGTGCCAGCAGTTACGAGGGAAGGGCTAATGAAAAACTGTTTTTT

J gene: TRBJ2-7
D gene: NA
clone size: NA
V gene: TRBV29-1
CDR3 protein: CSVEGVRGAYEQYF
CDR3 DNA: TGCAGCGTTGAAGGGGTCAGGGGGGCTTACGAGCAGTACTTC

J gene: TRBJ1-4
D gene: NA
clone size: NA
V gene: TRBV7-8
CDR3 protein: CASSLDSPATNEKLFF
CDR3 DNA: TGTGCCAGCAGCTTAGACAGCCCTGCAACTAATGAAAAACTGTTTTTT

J gene: TRBJ1-4
D gene: TRBD1
clone size: NA
V gene: TRBV7-9
CDR3 protein: CASSPPLRGPEEKLFF
CDR3 DNA: TGTGCCAGCAGCCCACCACTCAGGGGGCCGGAGGAAAAACTGTTTTTT

J gene: TRBJ2-5
D gene: TRBD2
clone size: NA
V gene: TRBV7-3
CDR3 protein: CASSQGLAEETQYF
CDR3 DNA: TGTGCCAGCAGCCAGGGACTAGCGGAAGAGACCCAGTACTTC

J gene: TRBJ1-4
D gene: NA
clone size: NA
V gene: TRBV30
CDR3 protein: CAWSTGNEKLFF
CDR3 DNA: TGTGCCTGGAGTACAGGGAATGAAAAACTGTTTTTT

J gene: TRBJ2-3
D gene: TRBD2
clone size: NA
V gene: TRBV3-1/TRBV3-2
CDR3 protein: CASAKGAGRLAGSTDTQYF
CDR3 DNA: TGTGCCAGCGCCAAGGGGGCAGGGCGGCTAGCGGGGAGCACAGATACGCAGTATTTT

J gene: TRBJ1-2
D gene: TRBD1
clone size: NA
V gene: TRBV25-1
CDR3 protein: CASRDRGGYGYTF
CDR3 DNA: TGTGCCAGCAGAGACAGGGGAGGATATGGCTACACCTTC

J gene: TRBJ2-2
D gene: NA
clone size: few
V gene: TRBV6-1
CDR3 protein: CASSESPPDSPGELFF
CDR3 DNA: TGTGCCAGCAGTGAATCCCCCCCCGACAGTCCCGGGGAGCTGTTTTTT

J gene: TRBJ1-6
D gene: TRBD1
clone size: NA
V gene: TRBV9
CDR3 protein: CASSADRDSPLHF
CDR3 DNA: TGTGCCAGCAGCGCCGACAGGGATTCACCCCTCCACTTT

J gene: TRBJ2-1
D gene: TRBD2
clone size: few
V gene: TRBV11-3
CDR3 protein: CASSRTSGRGLGNNEQFF
CDR3 DNA: TGTGCCAGCAGCCGGACTAGCGGGAGAGGGTTAGGTAACAATGAGCAGTTCTTC

J gene: TRBJ1-5
D gene: TRBD1
clone size: NA
V gene: TRBV7-2
CDR3 protein: CASSLGTGGGQPQHF
CDR3 DNA: TGTGCCAGCAGCTTAGGGACAGGGGGCGGGCAGCCCCAGCATTTT

J gene: TRBJ2-7
D gene: NA
clone size: NA
V gene: TRBV18
CDR3 protein: CASSPAGEYEQYF
CDR3 DNA: TGTGCCAGCTCACCCGCAGGGGAATACGAGCAGTACTTC